These 15 T cell receptor beta chains originate from one sample sequenced in a study of CD8 T cells in Susac syndrome. The RNA input was about 0.5 to 1 ug, and it was reverse transcribed with random hexamers. TCRdb reprocessed the immunoSEQ multiplex PCR reads with MiXCR, giving one entry per CDR3 protein. The table lists some 120,000 distinct CDR3 sequences, over 85% of them singletons. Sequences were obtained from CD4+ T cells from PBMCs. These TCRs come from a human donor in good health.

The sample holds a few counts of this clonotype. CDR3 loop: CASTTGHSVEQYF. The DNA for the CDR3 is TGTGCCAGCACCACGGGACATTCAGTAGAGCAGTACTTC. J is TRBJ2-7 and V is TRBV5-4; D possibly corresponds to TRBD1 (6 bases). The ends were cut back, 6 bases at V and 7 bases at J, with 17 bases in the middle. The CDR3 is made up of 13 amino acids. Germline CDR1 and CDR2: SGHNT and YYREEE (reference sequence).

This sequence joins TRBV29-1 and TRBJ2-3; 10 bases map to TRBD2. CDR1 is SQVTM, CDR2 ANQGSEA, per germline. There are 17 residues in the CDR3. The J segment lost 1 base and the V segment lost 1 base, leaving 8 bases of the junction unmatched. The CDR3 DNA is TGCAGCGTTGAAGGCCCCCCCGGGACTAGCGGCACAGATACGCAGTATTTT. The encoded protein is CSVEGPPGTSGTDTQYF.

The chain is built from TRBV3-1 and TRBJ2-7; 7 nucleotides match TRBD1. CDR1 and CDR2 (germline): LGHDT, YNNKEL (reference sequence). The CDR3 extends over 16 amino acids. The V gene end was trimmed by 4 bases and the J gene end by 0 bases; junction bases not matched to a gene: 9. CDR3 nucleotide sequence: TGTGCCAGCAGCCCGTCCCGGGACAGATCCTCCTACGAGCAGTACTTC. This gives the protein CASSPSRDRSSYEQYF.

V and J are TRBV7-8 and TRBJ2-3; D might be TRBD1 (5 bases). This CDR3 is 15 amino acids long. Per germline, CDR1 SGHVS and CDR2 FQNEAQ. Trimming removed 5 bases from V and 2 bases from J, with 14 bases in between. CDR3 protein: CASSVQAHTTDTQYF. The CDR3 bases are TGTGCCAGCAGCGTACAGGCTCACACCACAGATACGCAGTATTTT.

The rearrangement links TRBV20-1 to TRBJ2-7, with a tentative D call TRBD2 (5 bases). V was shortened by 0 bases and J by 2 bases, with 11 bases between the two germline ends. Germline V CDR1 and CDR2: DFQATT, SNEGSKA (reference sequence). CDR3 length: 14 amino acids. The DNA of the CDR3 is TGCAGTGCTAGAGACTCGGGAACCCCCTACGAGCAGTACTTC. Translating it yields CSARDSGTPYEQYF.

The genes are TRBV20-1 and TRBJ2-7; TRBD2 agrees at 9 bases. Germline V lookup: CDR1 DFQATT, CDR2 SNEGSKA (reference sequence). V shed 5 bases, J shed 4 bases, and the junction held 15 bases outside the gene matches. The CDR3 contains 16 residues. CDR3 region: CSALSGTSQLLYEQYF. For the CDR3, the DNA is TGCAGTGCTCTTTCCGGGACTAGCCAACTACTTTACGAGCAGTACTTC.

This chain joins TRBV29-1 and TRBJ2-3; D might be TRBD1 or TRBD2, each matching 5 bases. This CDR3 has 13 residues. In germline, CDR1 is SQVTM, CDR2 ANQGSEA. Trimming pared 7 bases from V and 6 bases from J, leaving 17 bases between. The CDR3 here is CSGGEGVRDTQYF. CDR3 sequence (DNA): TGCAGCGGGGGCGAGGGAGTACGGGATACGCAGTATTTT.

This chain uses TRBV4-1 with TRBJ2-7, with D tentatively TRBD2 (6 bases). V was trimmed by 0 bases and J by 5 bases, leaving 17 bases between them. CDR3 length equals 16 residues. CDR1 and CDR2 from the germline V gene are MGHRA and YSYEKL. CDR3 coding DNA: TGCGCCAGCAGCCAAGAGCTACTAGCCGAAGGGGACGAGCAGTACTTC. Protein: CASSQELLAEGDEQYF.

This sequence joins TRBV2 and TRBJ2-7, with 11 positions matching TRBD2. This CDR3 spans 15 amino acids. Trimming removed 6 bases from V and 2 bases from J; junction bases left unmatched: 6. CDR1 SNHLY and CDR2 FYNNEI come from the germline V gene. CDR3 nucleotides: TGTGCCAGCAGACTAGGACTAGCGGGTCCCTACGAGCAGTACTTC. Translation: CASRLGLAGPYEQYF.

The chain couples TRBV7-2 to TRBJ2-1; no definite D call. V lost 2 bases to trimming and J lost 3 bases, with 17 bases between them. The CDR3 is made up of 17 amino acids. Germline V CDR1 and CDR2: SGHTA, FQGNSA. CDR3 sequence: CASSLTLAGYIYNEQFF. In DNA form, the CDR3 reads TGTGCCAGCAGCTTAACTCTCGCAGGCTACATCTACAATGAGCAGTTCTTC.

This chain uses TRBV27 with TRBJ2-7; 12 bases map to TRBD2. Germline CDR1 MNHEY, CDR2 SMNVEV (reference sequence). Trimming cost V 3 bases and J 3 bases; bases outside gene matches: 9. The CDR3 length is 17 residues. The CDR3, as DNA: TGTGCCAGCAGTTTGAGGACTAGCGGGACGGAAGACTACGAGCAGTACTTC. It is translated as CASSLRTSGTEDYEQYF.

This chain connects TRBV15 to TRBJ2-7; possibly TRBD2 for D (5 bases). Germline CDR1 LNHNV, CDR2 YYDKDF (reference sequence). V shed 1 base and J shed 2 bases, with 12 bases lying between them. The CDR3 totals 15 residues. This CDR3 reads CATSRVGGRTYEQYF. Written as DNA, the CDR3 is TGTGCCACCAGCAGAGTAGGAGGCCGGACCTACGAGCAGTACTTC.

This clonotype is a singleton in its sample. V gene TRBV29-1 combines with J gene TRBJ2-7; D gene uncertain. V was cut by 4 bases and J by 0 bases, with 25 bases left in between. There are 18 residues in the CDR3. Germline values: CDR1 SQVTM, CDR2 ANQGSEA. The CDR3 reads CSVGGSAGRSRRSYEQYF. In DNA form, the CDR3 reads TGCAGCGTTGGTGGGTCAGCCGGCCGGAGCCGCCGCTCCTACGAGCAGTACTTC.

CDR3 residues: CSARLSGRGETQYF. In DNA, the CDR3 is TGCAGTGCTAGACTAAGCGGGAGGGGAGAGACCCAGTACTTC. This rearrangement joins TRBV20-1 to TRBJ2-5; 10 bases are a match to TRBD2. V trimming: 2 bases; J trimming: 4 bases; junction bases outside the gene matches: 4. This CDR3 comprises 14 residues. In germline, CDR1 is DFQATT, CDR2 SNEGSKA (reference sequence).

V gene TRBV15 combines with J gene TRBJ2-7, with a weak D call TRBD1 (6 bases). Germline-derived CDR1 and CDR2 are LNHNV and YYDKDF (reference sequence). This CDR3 contains 15 residues. The ends were cut back, 0 bases at V and 4 bases at J, with 13 bases in the middle. The DNA of the CDR3 is TGTGCCACCAGCAGAGAAGCAGGGGTAAGGTACGAGCAGTACTTC. This gives the protein CATSREAGVRYEQYF.